The 7 T cell receptor beta chains reported below all come from one sample, sequenced in a study of blood T cell repertoires in COVID-19. Using immunoSEQ multiplex PCR, the repertoire was profiled, and TCRdb retains in-frame clones only, with some absent. Of about 150,000 clones in the sample, about 87% were seen once. The sequenced material came from peripheral blood. All receptors derive from a human donor in a cohort sampled during active COVID-19.

The CDR3 coding sequence is TGCGCCAGCAGCTTGGCGGGTAATGAAAAACTGTTTTTT. Amino acid sequence: CASSLAGNEKLFF. The chain is built from TRBV5-1 and TRBJ1-4; no clear D gene. CDR3 length: 13 amino acids. Trimming took off 0 bases at V and 4 bases at J, with 4 bases between the two ends. CDR1 and CDR2 from the germline V gene are SGHRS and YFSETQ.

The sample holds one count of this clone. The genes are TRBV11-3 and TRBJ2-2; a weak D match, TRBD1 (5 bases). Between the trimmed V and J ends, which lost 7 bases and 7 bases, there was a span of 16 bases. Germline V gene lookup returns CDR1 SGHNT and CDR2 YENEEA. This CDR3 has 14 amino acids. The CDR3 DNA follows: TGTGCCAGCACCCCTTCAGGGTATGGCGGGGAGCTGTTTTTT. This codes for CASTPSGYGGELFF.

This chain connects TRBV6-5 to TRBJ1-1, with unresolved D. The CDR3 loop spans 13 amino acids. Per germline, CDR1 MNHEY and CDR2 SVGAGI. V lost 5 bases and J lost 1, with 8 bases in between. CDR3 loop: CASSPTQNTEAFF. CDR3 bases: TGTGCCAGCAGTCCCACTCAGAACACTGAAGCTTTCTTT.

The chain combines TRBV7-8 with TRBJ2-7; D is uncertain. Trimming pared 1 base from V and 3 bases from J, leaving 7 bases between. Germline V CDR1 and CDR2: SGHVS, FQNEAQ. This CDR3 region has 13 residues. The CDR3 sequence: CASSLERVYEQYF. CDR3 bases: TGTGCCAGCAGCTTAGAACGAGTCTACGAGCAGTACTTC.

The CDR3 sequence is CASSIRQGKFGYTF. CDR3 nucleotides: TGTGCCAGTAGTATAAGACAGGGGAAGTTTGGCTACACCTTC. The V and J genes are TRBV19 and TRBJ1-2; 8 bases map to TRBD1. Germline loops: CDR1 LNHDA, CDR2 SQIVND (reference sequence). The V segment lost 2 bases and the J segment 7 bases; nucleotides outside the gene matches: 6. This CDR3 is 14 amino acids long.

V and J are TRBV7-2 and TRBJ1-1, with 7 bases identical to TRBD1. V shed 0 bases and J 1 base; nucleotides not matched to a gene: 8. The germline gives CDR1 SGHTA, CDR2 FQGNSA. The length of the CDR3 is 17 residues. The CDR3 bases are TGTGCCAGCAGCTTAGCGTCTACAGGGGCAAGGAACACTGAAGCTTTCTTT. Translated, it gives CASSLASTGARNTEAFF.

The chain employs TRBV19 and TRBJ1-5; 8 bases are shared with TRBD1. V shed 4 bases and J 5 bases; nucleotides not matched to a gene: 16. Germline V gene data show CDR1 as LNHDA and CDR2 as SQIVND (reference sequence). This CDR3 has 18 residues. This CDR3 is CASSTGQGKTPLDQPQHF. CDR3 nucleotides: TGTGCCAGTAGTACAGGACAGGGAAAGACGCCCTTGGATCAGCCCCAGCATTTT. The full variable domain, in which reference TRBV19 and TRBJ1-5 provide the parts outside the CDR3, is DGGITQSPKYLFRKEGQNVTLSCEQNLNHDAMYWYRQDPGQGLRLIYYSQIVNDFQKGDIAEGYSVSREKKESFPLTVTSAQKNPTAFYLCASSTGQGKTPLDQPQHFGDGTRLSIL.